This TCR beta chain was identified in a study of PD-1 blockade in mismatch repair-deficient tumors. Whole-study context: All were previously treated, progressing patients with about 12 mismatch repair-deficient cancer types.

Germline assignment: CDR1 SGHVS and CDR2 FNYEAQ. CDR3 size: 11 residues. The ends were cut back, 1 base at V and 10 bases at J, with 7 bases in the middle. The table came from immunoSEQ multiplex PCR; TCRdb's copy has only in-frame clones and leaves some out. Of about 110,000 clones listed, roughly 80% are singletons. TCR sequencing covered a few patients who responded to pembrolizumab. The chain is built from TRBV7-6 and TRBJ1-2, with D uncertain. The material was peripheral blood, obtained 60 weeks after starting pembrolizumab. The receptor was isolated from an adult with mismatch repair-deficient cancer. The CDR3 spells CASSLGNAYTF. The CDR3 nucleotides are TGTGCCAGCAGCTTAGGGAACGCCTACACCTTC.